This T cell receptor beta chain comes out of a study of healthy donors' naive CD4 and CD8 T cells. Study as a whole: Donors, half of them female, were 20-25, 40-50 or 60-70 years old. Findings of the study overall: About an eighth of CD4/CD8 propensity variance appeared explained by V, J and CDR3 charge.

From germline, CDR1 is SNHLY and CDR2 FYNNEI. This CDR3 contains 15 residues. With 10 bases clipped from V and 0 bases from J, the junction kept 5 bases outside the gene matches. TCR libraries were built from 500 to 550 ng of total RNA by linear amplification. Under the authors' procedure: Tens of thousands of TCR alpha transcripts were sequenced from four or five healthy donors. TCRdb re-called the reads with MiXCR, one entry per CDR3 protein. TCRdb's processing, not the authors', yielded these V and J calls. The sample comprises 150,000 to 200,000 distinct CDR3 sequences, about 70% of which are singletons, and roughly 2.3% rests with the top ten. CD4+CD8-CD45RO-CD45RA+ cells were naive CD4+; CD8+CD4-CD45RA+CD27bright cells were naive CD8+. With respect to this clonotype: Antigen unknown.

This receptor was identified in a pool of human donors in good health; the sample pools cells from several healthy donors. Sequencing input: naive CD4+ and CD8+ T cells sorted from blood, pooled from several donors. The V call is TRBV2, the J call TRBJ2-6, with 8 bases aligning to TRBD1. The CDR3 here is CATQGAISGANVLTF. CDR3 sequence (DNA): TGTGCCACTCAGGGGGCAATCTCTGGGGCCAACGTCCTGACTTTC. The variable domain in full, completed from reference TRBV2 and TRBJ2-6, reads EPEVTQTPSHQVTQMGQEVILRCVPISNHLYFYWYRQILGQKVEFLVSFYNNEISEKSEIFDDQFSVERPDGSNFTLKIRSTKLEDSAMYFCATQGAISGANVLTFGAGSRLTVL.